This T cell receptor beta chain is from a study of OX40 agonist ivuxolimab in advanced cancers. This CDR3 spans 15 amino acids. CDR1 and CDR2 (germline): MDHEN, SYDVKM. With 5 bases clipped from V and 7 bases from J, the junction kept 7 bases outside the gene matches. The count of this clone is one. Measured with immunoSEQ multiplex PCR; TCRdb has only the in-frame clones, and not every one. The table records around 11,000 clones, more than 70% of them present only once. The chain carries TRBV28 and TRBJ2-1; 11 bases are shared with TRBD2. The sample in question was CD4+ or CD8+ T cells sorted from blood, obtained in a trial of the OX40 agonist ivuxolimab. The receptor was derived from an adult with an advanced solid tumor such as melanoma, head and neck, liver or kidney cancer. The CDR3 nucleotides are TGTGCCAGCAGTAAGACTAGCGGGAATAGGAATGAGCAGTTCTTC. This translates into CASSKTSGNRNEQFF.